The rows below give T cell receptor beta chains drawn from one sample of a study of CD8+ T cells in alopecia areata. The assay was immunoSEQ multiplex PCR, and TCRdb's table has in-frame clones only and misses some. The data hold 200,000 to 250,000 clones, with 64% observed a single time. The sequencing here drew on CD4+ T cells sorted from blood, taken at week 4, from a patient treated with tofacitinib. The receptors stem from a human donor with alopecia areata. Each CDR3 is given with its conserved first and last residue. The D gene is left open where the match is weak. Only some rows state a clone size, as once, few, many or a class for expanded clones.

v_call	j_call	d_call	clone_size	cdr3_nt	cdr3_aa
TRBV7-9	TRBJ1-6	TRBD1	few	TGTGCCAGCAGCCCGCACAGACAGGGGAATTCACCCCTCCACTTT	CASSPHRQGNSPLHF
TRBV7-9	TRBJ2-3	NA	once	TGTGCCAGCAGCCTAGGGCGGGGGCCCACAGATACGCAGTATTTT	CASSLGRGPTDTQYF
TRBV25-1	TRBJ1-1	TRBD1	NA	TGTGCCAGCAGAGAGACAGGGAGGGACACTGAAGCTTTCTTT	CASRETGRDTEAFF
TRBV4-1	TRBJ1-2	NA	NA	TGCGCCAGCAGCTCGACCCGGGCAGGCGCTAACTATGGCTACACCTTC	CASSSTRAGANYGYTF
TRBV27	TRBJ2-3	NA	NA	TGTGCCAGCAGTCCCCACTACGACAGCTTCACAGATACGCAGTATTTT	CASSPHYDSFTDTQYF
TRBV5-6	TRBJ1-3	NA	NA	TGTGCCAGCAGCTTGGTGGGGGGCTTGAGCTCTGGAAACACCATATATTTT	CASSLVGGLSSGNTIYF
TRBV30	TRBJ2-5	NA	NA	TGTGCCTGGAGTGTTGGAGGCTCCCAAGAGACCCAGTACTTC	CAWSVGGSQETQYF
TRBV5-4	TRBJ2-2	NA	NA	TGTGCCAGCAGCCGGCAGAACACCGGGGAGCTGTTTTTT	CASSRQNTGELFF
TRBV4-3	TRBJ2-7	NA	NA	TGCGCCAGCAGCCAAGAAATCGATACGTACGAGCAGTACTTC	CASSQEIDTYEQYF
TRBV30	TRBJ1-5	NA	NA	TGTGCCTGGAGTGTAGAGGGTCAGCCCCAGCATTTT	CAWSVEGQPQHF
TRBV6-5	TRBJ1-6	NA	NA	TGTGCCAGCAGTAACACCCTTTCACCCCTCCACTTT	CASSNTLSPLHF
TRBV18	TRBJ1-1	NA	NA	TGTGCCAGCTCACCTCTTTACACTGAAGCTTTCTTT	CASSPLYTEAFF
TRBV29-1	TRBJ2-1	TRBD2	NA	TGCAGCGCCCGCGGGACTAGTTCTCGTTCACGGGAGCAGTTCTTC	CSARGTSSRSREQFF
TRBV11-2	TRBJ1-2	TRBD1	NA	TGTGCCAGCAGCTTAGATGTAGCAGGGGGCGGCTATGGCTACACCTTC	CASSLDVAGGGYGYTF
TRBV14	TRBJ1-1	NA	NA	TGTGCCACGGGCGGGCGACCACTTTTT	CATGGRPLF
TRBV7-9	TRBJ2-7	TRBD2	NA	TGTGCCAGCAGCTCTAGCGGGGGAGTCTACGAGCAGTACTTC	CASSSSGGVYEQYF
TRBV29-1	TRBJ2-5	TRBD2	NA	TGCAGCGCCGCGGGCGGGGGGGAGACCCAGTACTTC	CSAAGGGETQYF
TRBV19	TRBJ1-6	TRBD1	NA	TGTGCCAGTAGTGAGACAGGGGATAAGGCACCCCTCCACTTT	CASSETGDKAPLHF
TRBV19	TRBJ1-5	NA	NA	TGTGCCAGTAGTTCCCGGGGCGTGGGGGAATGGCAGCCCCAGCATTTT	CASSSRGVGEWQPQHF
TRBV30	TRBJ2-2	NA	few	TGTGCCTGGAGACTGAACACCGGGGAGCTGTTTTTT	CAWRLNTGELFF
TRBV10-3	TRBJ1-5	NA	NA	TGTGCCATCAGTGAATCGTACAATCAGCCCCAGCATTTT	CAISESYNQPQHF
TRBV18	TRBJ1-1	TRBD1	few	TGTGCCAGCTTGTGGGGACAGGCCGATGAAGCTTTCTTT	CASLWGQADEAFF
TRBV7-6	TRBJ1-1	TRBD1	few	TGTGCCAGCAGCCCGACGACAGGGGGGAACACTGAAGCTTTCTTT	CASSPTTGGNTEAFF
TRBV25-1	TRBJ1-1	NA	NA	TGTGCCAGCACGGACAGGAACACTGAAGCTTTCTTT	CASTDRNTEAFF
TRBV7-9	TRBJ1-2	NA	NA	TGTGCCAGCAGCATCCCGGGGTTGCAGTCCTATGGCTACACCTTC	CASSIPGLQSYGYTF
TRBV6-5	TRBJ1-2	NA	NA	TGTGCCAGCAGTTACCGTGAGGGCGGGTACACCTTC	CASSYREGGYTF
TRBV2	TRBJ2-4	NA	many	TGTGCCAGCAGAAAAGGGCTGATCTCAAGCATTCAGTACTTC	CASRKGLISSIQYF
TRBV4-1	TRBJ1-4	NA	NA	TGCGCCAGCAGCCTACAGCCTTATAATGAAAAACTGTTTTTT	CASSLQPYNEKLFF
TRBV29-1	TRBJ2-5	NA	NA	TGCAGCGTTGAGGGACAATTGGGAGAGACCCAGTACTTC	CSVEGQLGETQYF
TRBV20-1	TRBJ2-1	NA	NA	TGCAGTGCTAGGATATTAGATGAGCAGTTCTTC	CSARILDEQFF
TRBV29-1	TRBJ1-5	TRBD1	few	TGCAGCGCGGGGACAGGGAGCAATCAGCCCCAGCATTTT	CSAGTGSNQPQHF
TRBV29-1	TRBJ2-2	NA	NA	TGCAGCGTCCGACCGGATCCGGGGGAGCTGTTTTTT	CSVRPDPGELFF
TRBV30	TRBJ2-3	NA	NA	TGTGCCTGGAGTGGTCTCACAGATACGCAGTATTTT	CAWSGLTDTQYF
TRBV28	TRBJ2-4	NA	NA	TGTGCCAGCAGTGCCCGACAGTTTCTAGCCAAAAACATTCAGTACTTC	CASSARQFLAKNIQYF
TRBV7-8	TRBJ2-5	NA	NA	TGTGCCAGCAGCTTTAGGGAGACCCAGTACTTC	CASSFRETQYF
TRBV15	TRBJ1-5	NA	few	TGTGCCACCAGCAGACAACGTAAGGACCCAAATCAGCCCCAGCATTTT	CATSRQRKDPNQPQHF
TRBV10-2	TRBJ1-1	NA	NA	TGCGCCAGCAGTATCCGGGGTGGCACTGAAGCTTTCTTT	CASSIRGGTEAFF
TRBV7-2	TRBJ1-2	NA	NA	TGTGCCAGTCGGTCGGCAGGGATTAACTATGGCTACACCTTC	CASRSAGINYGYTF
TRBV4-2	TRBJ2-1	TRBD1	few	TGTGCCAGCAGTCCTTGGACAGGGCGAACTGAGCAGTTCTTC	CASSPWTGRTEQFF
TRBV11-2	TRBJ2-2	NA	NA	TGTGCCAGCAGCTCCTGGGACGCCGGGGAGCTGTTTTTT	CASSSWDAGELFF
TRBV29-1	TRBJ2-2	NA	NA	TGCAGCGTTGCCACCACCGGGGAGCTGTTTTTT	CSVATTGELFF
TRBV30	TRBJ2-2	NA	NA	TGTGCCTGGAGTCTAGCCGGGACCGTGAACACCGGGGAGCTGTTTTTT	CAWSLAGTVNTGELFF
TRBV9	TRBJ2-3	TRBD2	NA	TGTGCCAGCAGCGTAGGAGCGGGGGGGCCGGGAGATACGCAGTATTTT	CASSVGAGGPGDTQYF
TRBV5-4	TRBJ2-7	TRBD2	NA	TGTGCCAGCAGCTTAGCGGGGGGGCCGTACGAGCAGTACTTC	CASSLAGGPYEQYF
TRBV5-1	TRBJ2-1	NA	few	TGCGCCAGCAGCTTGGACAACCTAAGGGGGAATGAGCAGTTCTTC	CASSLDNLRGNEQFF
TRBV29-1	TRBJ2-3	TRBD2	NA	TGCAGCGTTGTACGGCGGGGGTTCACAGATACGCAGTATTTT	CSVVRRGFTDTQYF
TRBV29-1	TRBJ2-5	TRBD2	NA	TGCAGCGCGGGGGGACTGCAAGAGACCCAGTACTTC	CSAGGLQETQYF
TRBV2	TRBJ1-6	TRBD1	few	TGTGCCAGCAGTGGGACAGGGACACTCCTCCACTTT	CASSGTGTLLHF
TRBV6-5	TRBJ2-6	NA	NA	TGTGCCAGCAGGGAGAGCATCTCTGGGGCCAACGTCCTGACTTTC	CASRESISGANVLTF
TRBV4-3	TRBJ2-2	NA	NA	TGCGCCAGCAGCCAAGATAGGGTTCCCGGGGAGCTGTTTTTT	CASSQDRVPGELFF
TRBV10-3	TRBJ2-2	NA	few	TGTGCCATCAGTGAGAGTACAGGCCCGAACACCGGGGAGCTGTTTTTT	CAISESTGPNTGELFF